This entry concerns a single T cell receptor beta chain. Its specificity is unknown. This entry comes from a study of shared clonotypes between healthy human individuals. Study-wide results and limits: Only blood was sampled; tissue repertoires likely differ. Compared with memory subsets, naive subsets generally had larger estimated richness. Non-shared clonotypes displayed generation probabilities falling below those of clonotypes present in all four donors.

Naive CD8 cells lacked CD45RO, underwent positive selection for CCR7 and left out terminally differentiated effector memory CD45RA+ cells. Sequenced by immunoSEQ multiplex PCR; TCRdb stores in-frame clones only, minus some. The table has around 2,000,000 clones, just over 90% seen once; the top ten hold 1.7%. Input material: naive CD8+ T cells from PBMCs. The receptor was isolated from a man aged 18 to 30 in good health. Some clones in this sample may be carry-over from other donors' samples.

The CDR3 DNA follows: TGCGCCAGCAGTGAATTGGCCGACAACACAGATACGCAGTATTTT. As protein: CASSELADNTDTQYF. The chain uses TRBV10-1 and TRBJ2-3; D is unclear. There are 15 residues in the CDR3. CDR1 is WNHNN and CDR2 is SYGVQD in the germline V gene (reference sequence). The V end was cut by 3 bases, the J end by 2 bases, with 12 bases between.